Presented here are 14 T cell receptor beta chains from one specimen sequenced in a study of T cell responses to AZD1222 COVID-19 vaccine (dated by TCRdb to about 2021). The time point label for this specimen denotes: baseline before first vaccination. The receptor library was made with the immunoSEQ multiplex PCR assay. TCRdb limited this immuneACCESS table to in-frame rearrangements with V and J called. A share of clones is missing; checked studies link under half to unresolved V genes, and the rest is unexplained. For this sample the table gives approximately 150,000 clones, of which about 92% were detected only once. The top ten clones comprise 2.6% of the sample. The sequencing here drew on peripheral blood, taken on day 0 of AZD1222 vaccination. These receptors all come from an adult in good health.

This chain connects TRBV21-1 to TRBJ1-6. TRBV21-1 is a recognized pseudogene. The length of the CDR3 is 12 residues. The CDR3 DNA follows: TGTGCCCCAGGACCGCACCTAGCACCCCTCCACTTT. This translates into CAPGPHLAPLHF.

V is TRBV20-1 and J is TRBJ2-7, with 16 bases fitting TRBD2. V gave up 3 bases and J gave up 4 bases; unmatched junction bases: 6. CDR1 is DFQATT, CDR2 SNEGSKA, per germline (reference sequence). CDR3 size: 16 residues. CDR3 in DNA: TGCAGTGCTAGTGGGACTAGCGGGAGGGCCGTGTACGAGCAGTACTTC. Translated: CSASGTSGRAVYEQYF.

The gene calls are TRBV19 and TRBJ1-1, with unresolved D. Germline V CDR1 and CDR2: LNHDA, SQIVND (reference sequence). The CDR3 runs to 12 residues. V lost 11 bases, J lost 3 bases, and 13 bases lay in between. CDR3 in amino acids: CALVGVYTEAFF. The CDR3 DNA is TGTGCCCTGGTCGGGGTGTACACTGAAGCTTTCTTT.

V usage is TRBV4-1 and J usage is TRBJ2-1; TRBD2 aligns across 7 bases. Germline trimming cut 8 bases from V and 0 bases from J; bases unmatched to any gene: 7. Germline CDR1 MGHRA, CDR2 YSYEKL. This CDR3 spans 15 amino acids. CDR3 loop: CASGRRLASYNEQFF. The CDR3 nucleotides are TGCGCCAGCGGACGGCGACTAGCCTCCTACAATGAGCAGTTCTTC.

The chain links TRBV30 to TRBJ1-5, with 7 positions matching TRBD1. Germline V gene sequence: CDR1 GTSNPN, CDR2 SVGIG (reference sequence). J was trimmed by 7 bases and V by 2 bases; bases with no gene match: 5. The CDR3 is 13 residues long. The CDR3 protein is CAWSLEGAQPQHF. CDR3 sequence (DNA): TGTGCCTGGAGTTTGGAGGGGGCACAGCCCCAGCATTTT.

The chain employs TRBV18 and TRBJ2-7; tentatively, D is TRBD1 or TRBD2 (5 bases each). The CDR3 spans 14 residues. Germline V gives CDR1 KGHSH, CDR2 LQKENI. V was trimmed by 2 bases and J by 1 base, leaving 9 bases between them. CDR3 bases: TGTGCCAGCTCACCAGGGACGATGTCCTACGAGCAGTACTTC. It codes for CASSPGTMSYEQYF. The full variable domain, rest sourced from reference TRBV18 and TRBJ2-7, is NAGVMQNPRHLVRRRGQEARLRCSPMKGHSHVYWYRQLPEEGLKFMVYLQKENIIDESGMPKERFSAEFPKEGPSILRIQQVVRGDSAAYFCASSPGTMSYEQYFGPGTRLTVT.

The rearrangement uses TRBV9 and TRBJ1-6; 8 bases line up with TRBD1. Germline CDR1 is SGDLS and CDR2 is YYNGEE. V lost 3 bases to trimming and J lost 8 bases; unmatched junction nucleotides: 4. CDR3 length: 14 residues. CDR3 loop: CASSATGVDSPLHF. The CDR3 DNA is TGTGCCAGCAGCGCGACAGGGGTGGATTCACCCCTCCACTTT.

This chain uses TRBV7-9 with TRBJ1-1, with D possibly matching TRBD1 (6 bases). The CDR3 consists of 16 residues. Germline V gene data show CDR1 as SEHNR and CDR2 as FQNEAQ (reference sequence). V was clipped by 5 bases and J by 5 bases, with 21 bases between them. The CDR3 DNA reads TGTGCCAGCAGCCTAGAGACATTACAGGGTGGGACTGAAGCTTTCTTT. Translating gives CASSLETLQGGTEAFF.

The chain is built from TRBV20-1 and TRBJ1-4; tentatively, D is TRBD1 (5 bases). Germline CDR1 and CDR2: DFQATT and SNEGSKA (reference sequence). The CDR3 extends over 11 amino acids. V lost 6 bases, J lost 4 bases, and 6 bases lay in between. CDR3 in amino acids: CSAGVNEKLFF. The DNA of the CDR3 is TGCAGTGCGGGGGTTAATGAAAAACTGTTTTTT.

The genes are TRBV28 and TRBJ1-2, with 9 positions matching TRBD1. Trimming at V came to 6 bases and at J to 8 bases, leaving 10 bases not matched to a gene. Looked up from germline, CDR1 is MDHEN and CDR2 is SYDVKM. This CDR3 has 14 amino acids. This CDR3 reads CASRTGTGLGGYTF. The CDR3 DNA sequence: TGTGCCAGCAGAACCGGGACAGGGTTGGGCGGCTACACCTTC.

V and J are TRBV20-1 and TRBJ1-2, with 8 bases aligning to TRBD1. Germline CDR1 DFQATT, CDR2 SNEGSKA (reference sequence). J was trimmed by 6 bases and V by 3 bases; bases with no gene match: 15. The CDR3 is made up of 16 amino acids. The CDR3 DNA sequence: TGCAGTGCTAGTCGGGGACAGGCCGCTTCGGAGGATGGCTACACCTTC. Protein: CSASRGQAASEDGYTF.

V usage is TRBV11-2 and J usage is TRBJ2-1; 9 bases align to TRBD2. The CDR3 is made up of 16 amino acids. The junction had 13 bases not matched to a gene; V was cut back by 5 bases and J by 8 bases. Germline-derived CDR1 and CDR2 are SGHAT and FQNNGV. The CDR3 region has the DNA TGTGCCAGCAGCCGGGCGGGTAGCGGGAGTTTCTATGAGCAGTTCTTC. This codes for CASSRAGSGSFYEQFF.

This chain links TRBV3-1 (or the pseudogene TRBV3-2) with TRBJ1-1; 8 bases align to TRBD1. Germline trimming cut 1 base from V and 11 bases from J; bases unmatched to any gene: 6. CDR1 is LGHDT, CDR2 YNNKEL, per germline (reference sequence). The CDR3 loop spans 13 amino acids. The DNA for the CDR3 is TGTGCCAGCAGCCAAGGCGACAGGGGAAAGGCTTTCTTT. Translation gives CASSQGDRGKAFF.

This clone has more than one count but fewer than ten. The CDR3 loop reads CASSQEPPAISNYGYTF. CDR3 nucleotides: TGTGCCAGCAGCCAAGAGCCACCGGCAATATCTAACTATGGCTACACCTTC. This chain joins TRBV3-1 (or the pseudogene TRBV3-2) and TRBJ1-2; D is unclear. The CDR3 covers 17 residues. V lost 0 bases and J 0 bases, leaving 14 bases between the germline ends. The V gene's germline CDR1 is LGHDT and CDR2 YNNKEL (reference sequence).